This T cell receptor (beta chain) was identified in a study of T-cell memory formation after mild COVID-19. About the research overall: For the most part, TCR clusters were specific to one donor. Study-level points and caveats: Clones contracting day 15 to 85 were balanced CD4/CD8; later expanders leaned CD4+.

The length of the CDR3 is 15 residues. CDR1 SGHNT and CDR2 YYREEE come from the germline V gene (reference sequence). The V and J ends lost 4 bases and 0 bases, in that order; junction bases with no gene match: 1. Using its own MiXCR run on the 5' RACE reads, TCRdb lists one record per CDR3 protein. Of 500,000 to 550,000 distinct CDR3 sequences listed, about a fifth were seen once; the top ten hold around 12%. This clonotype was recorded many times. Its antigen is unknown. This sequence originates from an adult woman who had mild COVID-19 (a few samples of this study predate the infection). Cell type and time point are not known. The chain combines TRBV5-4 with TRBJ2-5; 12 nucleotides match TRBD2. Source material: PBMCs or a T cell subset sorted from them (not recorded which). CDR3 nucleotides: TGTGCCAGCAGCCCTAGCGGGGGGGACCAAGAGACCCAGTACTTC. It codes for CASSPSGGDQETQYF. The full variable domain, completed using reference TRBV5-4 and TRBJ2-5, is ETGVTQSPTHLIKTRGQQVTLRCSSQSGHNTVSWYQQALGQGPQFIFQYYREEENGRGNFPPRFSGLQFPNYSSELNVNALELDDSALYLCASSPSGGDQETQYFGPGTRLLVL.